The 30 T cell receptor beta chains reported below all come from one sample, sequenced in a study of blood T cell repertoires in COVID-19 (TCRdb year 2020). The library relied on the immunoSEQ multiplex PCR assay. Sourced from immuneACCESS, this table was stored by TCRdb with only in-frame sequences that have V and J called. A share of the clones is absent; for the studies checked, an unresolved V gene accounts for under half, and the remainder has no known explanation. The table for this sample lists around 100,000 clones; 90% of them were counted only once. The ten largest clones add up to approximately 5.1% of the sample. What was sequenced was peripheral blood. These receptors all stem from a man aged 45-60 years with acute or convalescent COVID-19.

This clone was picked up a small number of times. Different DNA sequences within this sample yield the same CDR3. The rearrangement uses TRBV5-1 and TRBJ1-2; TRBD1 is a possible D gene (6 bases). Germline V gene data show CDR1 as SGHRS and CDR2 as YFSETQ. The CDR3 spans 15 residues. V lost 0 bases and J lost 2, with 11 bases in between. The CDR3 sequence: CASSLVLGQNYGYTF. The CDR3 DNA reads TGCGCCAGCAGCTTGGTACTTGGACAGAACTATGGCTACACCTTC.

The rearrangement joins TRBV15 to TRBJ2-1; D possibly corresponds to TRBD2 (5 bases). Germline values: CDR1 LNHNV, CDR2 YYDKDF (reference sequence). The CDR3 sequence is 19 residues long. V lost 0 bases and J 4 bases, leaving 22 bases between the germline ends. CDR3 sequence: CATSRDPLDFRDLYNEQFF. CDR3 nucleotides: TGTGCCACCAGCAGAGATCCACTTGATTTCCGGGATCTATACAATGAGCAGTTCTTC.

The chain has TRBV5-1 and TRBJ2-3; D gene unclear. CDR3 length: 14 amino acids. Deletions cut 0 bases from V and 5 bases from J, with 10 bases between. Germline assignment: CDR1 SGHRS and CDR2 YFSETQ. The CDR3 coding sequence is TGCGCCAGCAGCTTGGTCGAGGCTGGAGATACGCAGTATTTT. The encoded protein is CASSLVEAGDTQYF.

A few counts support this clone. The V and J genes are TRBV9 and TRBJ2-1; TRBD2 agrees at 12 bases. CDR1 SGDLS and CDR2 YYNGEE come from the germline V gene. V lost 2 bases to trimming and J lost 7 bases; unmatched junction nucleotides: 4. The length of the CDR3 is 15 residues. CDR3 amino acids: CASSVGTSGRNEQFF. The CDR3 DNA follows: TGTGCCAGCAGCGTTGGTACTAGCGGGAGGAATGAGCAGTTCTTC.

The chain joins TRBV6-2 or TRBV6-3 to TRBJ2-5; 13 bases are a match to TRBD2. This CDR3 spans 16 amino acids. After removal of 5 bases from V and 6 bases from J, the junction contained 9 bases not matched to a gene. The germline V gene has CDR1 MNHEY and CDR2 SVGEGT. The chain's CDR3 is CASSRPGLAGVKTQYF. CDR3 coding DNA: TGTGCCAGCAGTCGGCCCGGACTAGCGGGAGTGAAGACCCAGTACTTC.

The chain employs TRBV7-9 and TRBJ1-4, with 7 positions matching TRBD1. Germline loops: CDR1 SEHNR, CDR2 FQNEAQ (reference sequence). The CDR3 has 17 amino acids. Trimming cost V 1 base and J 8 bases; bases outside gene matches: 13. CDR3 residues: CASSLVVLGGKDEKLFF. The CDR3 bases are TGTGCCAGCAGCTTAGTAGTTTTAGGGGGCAAGGACGAAAAACTGTTTTTT. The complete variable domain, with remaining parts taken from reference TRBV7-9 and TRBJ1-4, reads DTGVSQNPRHKITKRGQNVTFRCDPISEHNRLYWYRQTLGQGPEFLTYFQNEAQLEKSRLLSDRFSAERPKGSFSTLEIQRTEQGDSAMYLCASSLVVLGGKDEKLFFGSGTQLSVL.

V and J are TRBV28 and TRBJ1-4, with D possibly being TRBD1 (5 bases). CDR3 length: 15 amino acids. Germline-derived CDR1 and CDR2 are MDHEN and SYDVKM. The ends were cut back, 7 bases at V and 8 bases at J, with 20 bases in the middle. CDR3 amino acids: CASIPGTGPGEKLFF. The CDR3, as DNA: TGTGCCAGCATTCCAGGAACAGGCCCAGGAGAAAAACTGTTTTTT.

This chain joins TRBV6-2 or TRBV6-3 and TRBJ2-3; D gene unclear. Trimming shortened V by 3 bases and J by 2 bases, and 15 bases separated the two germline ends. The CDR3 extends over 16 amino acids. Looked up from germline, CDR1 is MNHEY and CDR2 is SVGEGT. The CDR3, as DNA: TGTGCCAGCAGTTATCTGGCGGCGGTACCCACAGATACGCAGTATTTT. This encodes CASSYLAAVPTDTQYF.

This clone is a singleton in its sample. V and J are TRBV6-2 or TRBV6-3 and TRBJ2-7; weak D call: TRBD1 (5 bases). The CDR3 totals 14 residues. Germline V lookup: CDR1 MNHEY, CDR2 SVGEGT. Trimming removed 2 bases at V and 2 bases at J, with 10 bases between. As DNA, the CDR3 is TGTGCCAGCAGTTACGCGACAGTTACCTACGAGCAGTACTTC. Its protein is CASSYATVTYEQYF.

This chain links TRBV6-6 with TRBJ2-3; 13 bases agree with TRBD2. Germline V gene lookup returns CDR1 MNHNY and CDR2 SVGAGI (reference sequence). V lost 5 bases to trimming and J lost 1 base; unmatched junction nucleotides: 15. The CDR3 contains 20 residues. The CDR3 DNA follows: TGTGCCAGCAGTCCTGGACTAGCGGGAGCCATTCGTAAAGGCACAGATACGCAGTATTTT. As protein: CASSPGLAGAIRKGTDTQYF.

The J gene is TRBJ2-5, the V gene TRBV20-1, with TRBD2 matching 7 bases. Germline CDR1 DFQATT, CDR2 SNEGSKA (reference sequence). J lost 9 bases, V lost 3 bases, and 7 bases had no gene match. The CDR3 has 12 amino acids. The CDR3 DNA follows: TGCAGTGCTAGTCGGCAGGCGGGGGCCCAGTACTTC. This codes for CSASRQAGAQYF.

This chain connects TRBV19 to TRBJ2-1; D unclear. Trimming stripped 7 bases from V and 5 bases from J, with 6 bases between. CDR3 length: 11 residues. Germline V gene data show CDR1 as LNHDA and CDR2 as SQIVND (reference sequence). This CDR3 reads CASTSHNEQFF. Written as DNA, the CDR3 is TGTGCCAGTACAAGCCACAATGAGCAGTTCTTC.

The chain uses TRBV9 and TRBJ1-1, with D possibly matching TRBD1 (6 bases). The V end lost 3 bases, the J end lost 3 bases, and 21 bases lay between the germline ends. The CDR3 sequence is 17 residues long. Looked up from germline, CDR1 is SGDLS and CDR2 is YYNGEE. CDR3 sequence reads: CASSASTHPDRHTEAFF. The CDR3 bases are TGTGCCAGCAGCGCATCGACCCACCCAGACAGGCACACTGAAGCTTTCTTT.

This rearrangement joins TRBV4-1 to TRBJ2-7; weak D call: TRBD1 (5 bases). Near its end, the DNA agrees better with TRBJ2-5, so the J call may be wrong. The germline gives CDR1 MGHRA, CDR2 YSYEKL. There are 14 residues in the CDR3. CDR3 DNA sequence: TGCGCCAGCAGCCAAGGGGGCTACCAAGAGACCCAGTACTTC. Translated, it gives CASSQGGYQETQYF.

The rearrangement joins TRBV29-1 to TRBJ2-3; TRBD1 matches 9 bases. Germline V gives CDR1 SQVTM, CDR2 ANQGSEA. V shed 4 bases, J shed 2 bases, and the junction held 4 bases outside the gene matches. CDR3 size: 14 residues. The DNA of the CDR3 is TGCAGCGTTGCGGGACAGGGTTTCACAGATACGCAGTATTTT. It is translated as CSVAGQGFTDTQYF.

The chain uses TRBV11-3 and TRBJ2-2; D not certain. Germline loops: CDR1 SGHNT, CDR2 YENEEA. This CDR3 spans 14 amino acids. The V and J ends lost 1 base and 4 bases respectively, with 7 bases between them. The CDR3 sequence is CASSLVSGTGELFF. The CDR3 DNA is TGTGCCAGCAGCTTAGTATCCGGCACCGGGGAGCTGTTTTTT.

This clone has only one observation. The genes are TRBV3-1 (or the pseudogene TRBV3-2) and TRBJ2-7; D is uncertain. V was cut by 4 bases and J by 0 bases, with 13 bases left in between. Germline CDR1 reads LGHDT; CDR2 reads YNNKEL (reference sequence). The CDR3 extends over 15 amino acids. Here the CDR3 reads CASSLSYTTSYEQYF. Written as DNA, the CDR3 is TGTGCCAGCAGCCTTTCTTACACCACCTCCTACGAGCAGTACTTC.

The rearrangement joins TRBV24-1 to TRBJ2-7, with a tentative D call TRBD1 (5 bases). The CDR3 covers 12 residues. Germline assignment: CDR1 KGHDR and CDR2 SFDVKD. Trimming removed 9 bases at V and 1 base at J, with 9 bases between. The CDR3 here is CATDSESYEQYF. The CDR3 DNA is TGTGCCACCGACAGCGAGTCCTACGAGCAGTACTTC.

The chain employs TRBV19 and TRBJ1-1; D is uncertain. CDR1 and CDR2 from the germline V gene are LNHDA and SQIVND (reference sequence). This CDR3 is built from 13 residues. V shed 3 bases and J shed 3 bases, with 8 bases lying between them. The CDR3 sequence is CASSIRSDTEAFF. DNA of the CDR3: TGTGCCAGTAGTATTCGTTCGGACACTGAAGCTTTCTTT.

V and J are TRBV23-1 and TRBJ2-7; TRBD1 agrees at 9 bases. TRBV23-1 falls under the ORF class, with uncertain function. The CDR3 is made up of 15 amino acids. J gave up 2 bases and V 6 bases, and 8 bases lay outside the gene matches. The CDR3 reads CASSYPGQGAYEQYF. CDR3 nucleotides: TGCGCCAGCAGCTACCCGGGACAGGGAGCCTACGAGCAGTACTTC.

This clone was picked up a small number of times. CDR3 amino acids: CASSRLTGPNTEAFF. The CDR3 DNA is TGTGCCAGCAGCCGGTTGACAGGGCCAAACACTGAAGCTTTCTTT. The V call is TRBV14, the J call TRBJ1-1; 7 bases are shared with TRBD1. CDR3 size: 15 residues. Germline V gene data show CDR1 as SGHDN and CDR2 as FVKESK. V shed 4 bases and J 2 bases; nucleotides not matched to a gene: 7.

The CDR3 DNA follows: TGCGCCAGCAGGCTGAGGGAGCGTGAAAAACTGTTTTTT. Its protein product is CASRLREREKLFF. The V gene is TRBV5-1, the J gene TRBJ1-4; D remains unclear. There are 13 residues in the CDR3. Deletions cut 5 bases from V and 7 bases from J, with 12 bases between. CDR1 is SGHRS, CDR2 YFSETQ, per germline.

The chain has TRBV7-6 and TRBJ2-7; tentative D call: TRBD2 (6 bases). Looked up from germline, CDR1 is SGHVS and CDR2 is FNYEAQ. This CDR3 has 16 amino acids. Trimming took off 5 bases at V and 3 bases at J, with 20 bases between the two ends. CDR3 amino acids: CASSRQIADRSYEQYF. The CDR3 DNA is TGTGCCAGCAGCCGTCAAATAGCGGACCGGAGCTACGAGCAGTACTTC.

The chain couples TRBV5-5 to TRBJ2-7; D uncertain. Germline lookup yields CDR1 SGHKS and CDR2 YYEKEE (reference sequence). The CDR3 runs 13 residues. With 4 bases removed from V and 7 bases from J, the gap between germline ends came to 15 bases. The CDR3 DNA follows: TGTGCCAGCAGCACCTCCGGGTCTCAGGAGCAGTACTTC. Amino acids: CASSTSGSQEQYF.

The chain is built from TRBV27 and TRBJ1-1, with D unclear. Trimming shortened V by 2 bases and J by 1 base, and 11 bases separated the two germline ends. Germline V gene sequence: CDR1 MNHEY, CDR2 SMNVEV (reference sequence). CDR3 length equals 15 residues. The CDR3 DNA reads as TGTGCCAGCAGTTTAGTTTCCGGCGGGAACACTGAAGCTTTCTTT. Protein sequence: CASSLVSGGNTEAFF.

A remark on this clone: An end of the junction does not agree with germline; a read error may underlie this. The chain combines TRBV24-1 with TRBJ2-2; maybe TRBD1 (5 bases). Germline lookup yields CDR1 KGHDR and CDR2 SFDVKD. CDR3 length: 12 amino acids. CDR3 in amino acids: CATSEGAGELFF. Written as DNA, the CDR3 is TGTGCCACTAGTGAAGGGGCCGGGGAGCTGTTTTTT.

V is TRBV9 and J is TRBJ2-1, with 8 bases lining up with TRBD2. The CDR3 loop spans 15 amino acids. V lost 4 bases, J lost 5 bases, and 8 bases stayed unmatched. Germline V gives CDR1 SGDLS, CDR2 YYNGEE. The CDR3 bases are TGTGCCAGCAGCCTTACTAGCGGAAGGAACAATGAGCAGTTCTTC. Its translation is CASSLTSGRNNEQFF.

CDR3 nucleotides: TGTGCCAGTAGCGGGAGAGGGTCCTACGAGCAGTACTTC. The encoded protein is CASSGRGSYEQYF. V gene TRBV7-2 combines with J gene TRBJ2-7, with 9 bases lining up with TRBD2. CDR3 length equals 13 residues. With 9 bases clipped from V and 1 base from J, the junction kept 4 bases outside the gene matches. Per the germline V gene, CDR1 is SGHTA and CDR2 is FQGNSA. Together with reference TRBV7-2 and TRBJ2-7, the CDR3 gives the full variable domain: GAGVSQSPSNKVTEKGKDVELRCDPISGHTALYWYRQSLGQGLEFLIYFQGNSAPDKSGLPSDRFSAERTGGSVSTLTIQRTQQEDSAVYLCASSGRGSYEQYFGPGTRLTVT.

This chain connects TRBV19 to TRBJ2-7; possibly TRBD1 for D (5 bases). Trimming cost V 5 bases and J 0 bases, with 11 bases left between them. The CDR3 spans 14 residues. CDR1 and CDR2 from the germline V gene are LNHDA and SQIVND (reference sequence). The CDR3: CASSEDRSSYEQYF. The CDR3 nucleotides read TGTGCCAGTAGTGAAGACAGAAGCTCCTACGAGCAGTACTTC. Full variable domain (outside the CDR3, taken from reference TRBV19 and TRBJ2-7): DGGITQSPKYLFRKEGQNVTLSCEQNLNHDAMYWYRQDPGQGLRLIYYSQIVNDFQKGDIAEGYSVSREKKESFPLTVTSAQKNPTAFYLCASSEDRSSYEQYFGPGTRLTVT.

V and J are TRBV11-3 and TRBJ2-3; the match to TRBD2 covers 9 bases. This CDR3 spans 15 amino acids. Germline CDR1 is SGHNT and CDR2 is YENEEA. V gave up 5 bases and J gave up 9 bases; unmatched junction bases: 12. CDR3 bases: TGTGCCAGCAGCCCGGGTAAAGGACTAGCGAGCACGCAGTATTTT. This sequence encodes CASSPGKGLASTQYF.